The 4 T cell receptor beta chains below all came from one sample that was sequenced in a study of neurological immune-mediated disorders. TCRdb re-called the 5' RACE reads through MiXCR, storing one row per CDR3 protein. The sample lists about 120,000 distinct CDR3 sequences, about 3.2% occurring once. Source material: PBMCs. All receptors come from a woman in her 30s with multiple sclerosis.

This clonotype was observed many times. The CDR3 bases are TGCGCCAGCGCGCTTAGCGAAGCCAAAAACATTCAGTACTTC. Protein sequence: CASALSEAKNIQYF. The chain joins TRBV5-1 to TRBJ2-4; TRBD2 is a possible D gene (5 bases). V was clipped by 7 bases and J by 0 bases, with 11 bases between them. This CDR3 comprises 14 residues. CDR1 and CDR2 (germline): SGHRS, YFSETQ.

This clonotype was detected ten times or more. The chain recombines TRBV5-1 with TRBJ2-7; perhaps TRBD1 as D (6 bases). The CDR3 totals 16 residues. Trimming removed 1 base from V and 1 base from J, with 15 bases in between. The germline CDR1 and CDR2 sequences are SGHRS and YFSETQ. The chain's CDR3 is CASSLRSGTQSYEQYF. DNA for the CDR3: TGCGCCAGCAGCTTGCGTTCCGGGACACAATCCTACGAGCAGTACTTC.

This clonotype was detected many times. V usage is TRBV5-1 and J usage is TRBJ2-7; D is possibly TRBD1 (7 bases). CDR1 is SGHRS, CDR2 YFSETQ, per germline. The V end was cut by 3 bases, the J end by 3 bases, with 13 bases between. The CDR3 is 14 amino acids. The CDR3 sequence is CASSWRGQSYEQYF. As DNA, the CDR3 is TGCGCCAGCAGCTGGAGGGGACAGAGCTACGAGCAGTACTTC.

The table lists this clonotype with many counts. In DNA form, the CDR3 reads TGTGCCAGCAGCTTGGCTACCGGGACAGGGGTTGGTGGCTACACCTTC. Translation gives CASSLATGTGVGGYTF. V and J are TRBV5-5 and TRBJ1-2, with 10 positions matching TRBD1. The CDR3 runs to 16 residues. The J segment lost 7 bases and the V segment lost 0 bases, leaving 9 bases of the junction unmatched. Germline lookup yields CDR1 SGHKS and CDR2 YYEKEE (reference sequence).